This entry features one TCR beta chain sequence. Its target is not known. TCRdb passed the 5' RACE reads through MiXCR, listing each CDR3 protein once. Here the sample spans tens of thousands of distinct CDR3 sequences, roughly 15% being singletons. The data were obtained in a study of T-cell memory formation after mild COVID-19. The study, taken as a whole, reports: CD4+ contracting clones were found mainly in CM and EM, and CD8+ ones in EMRA.

The receptor's source is an adult who had mild COVID-19 (a few samples of this study predate the infection). Cell type and time point are not known. The sequenced sample was PBMCs or a T cell subset sorted from them (not recorded which).

DNA for the CDR3: TGTGCCAGCAGTGATGGGAGTTGGGACAATGAGCAGTTCTTC. Its translation is CASSDGSWDNEQFF. The rearrangement uses TRBV6-4 and TRBJ2-1; D may be TRBD2 (5 bases). With 3 bases removed from V and 5 bases from J, the gap between germline ends came to 11 bases. The CDR3 has 14 residues. Germline V gene sequence: CDR1 MRHNA, CDR2 SNTAGT.